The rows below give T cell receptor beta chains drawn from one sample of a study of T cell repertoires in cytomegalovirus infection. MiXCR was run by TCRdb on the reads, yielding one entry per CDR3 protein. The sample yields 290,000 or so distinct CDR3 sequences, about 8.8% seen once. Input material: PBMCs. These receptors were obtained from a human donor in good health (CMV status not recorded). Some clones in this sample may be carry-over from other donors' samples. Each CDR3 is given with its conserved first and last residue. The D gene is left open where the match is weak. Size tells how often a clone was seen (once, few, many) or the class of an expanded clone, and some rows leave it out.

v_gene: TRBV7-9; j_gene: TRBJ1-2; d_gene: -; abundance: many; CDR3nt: TGTGCCAGCAGCTTAGAAGGGAACTATGGCTACACCTTC; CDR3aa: CASSLEGNYGYTF
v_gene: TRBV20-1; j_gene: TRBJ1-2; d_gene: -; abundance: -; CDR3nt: TGCAGTGCTAGAGATCTGAAGGCAGGGCTAGGTGGCTACACCTTC; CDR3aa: CSARDLKAGLGGYTF
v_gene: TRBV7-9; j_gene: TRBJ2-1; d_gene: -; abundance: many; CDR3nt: TGTGCCAGCAGCTTTCCGGGACAAGGATACAATGAGCAGTTCTTC; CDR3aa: CASSFPGQGYNEQFF
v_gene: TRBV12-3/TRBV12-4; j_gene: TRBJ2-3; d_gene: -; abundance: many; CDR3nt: TGTGCCAGCAGTTTAGACGGGGGCACAGATACGCAGTATTTT; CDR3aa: CASSLDGGTDTQYF
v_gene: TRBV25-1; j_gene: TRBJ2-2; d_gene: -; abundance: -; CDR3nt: TGTGCCAGCAGTGAATCAGGGAGTAGGACCGGGGAGCTGTTTTTT; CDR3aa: CASSESGSRTGELFF
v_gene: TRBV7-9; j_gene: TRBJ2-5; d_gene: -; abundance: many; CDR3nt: TGTGCCAGCAGCTCCGGACTAACCTCCCAAGAGACCCAGTACTTC; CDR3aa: CASSSGLTSQETQYF
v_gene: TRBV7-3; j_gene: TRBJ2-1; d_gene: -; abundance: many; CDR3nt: TGTGCCAGCAGCTTAAGGGACTCCGCACCATACAATGAGCAGTTCTTC; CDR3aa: CASSLRDSAPYNEQFF
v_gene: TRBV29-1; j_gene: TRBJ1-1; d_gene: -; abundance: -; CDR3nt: TGCAGCGTTGAATCACCGAACACTGAAGCTTTCTTT; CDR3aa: CSVESPNTEAFF
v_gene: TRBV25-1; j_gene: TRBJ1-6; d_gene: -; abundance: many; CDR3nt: TGTGCCAGCAGAGCCATTCAGGCTTCACCCCTCCACTTT; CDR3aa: CASRAIQASPLHF
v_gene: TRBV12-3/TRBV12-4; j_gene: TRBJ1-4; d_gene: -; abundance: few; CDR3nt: TGTGCCAGCAGCTCGGACACTAATGTTCTTGAAAAACTGTTTTTT; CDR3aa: CASSSDTNVLEKLFF
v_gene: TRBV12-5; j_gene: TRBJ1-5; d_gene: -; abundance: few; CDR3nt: TGTGCTAGTGGTTTGGTACTTGGTCAGCCCCAGCATTTT; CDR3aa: CASGLVLGQPQHF
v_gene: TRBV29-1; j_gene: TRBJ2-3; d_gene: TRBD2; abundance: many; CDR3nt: TGCAGCGAGAGCGGGGGCGGTACTAGCACAGATACGCAGTATTTT; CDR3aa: CSESGGGTSTDTQYF
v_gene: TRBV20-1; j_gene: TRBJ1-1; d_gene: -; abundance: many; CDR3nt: TGCAGTGCTAGTTTCGACACTGAAGCTTTCTTT; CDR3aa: CSASFDTEAFF
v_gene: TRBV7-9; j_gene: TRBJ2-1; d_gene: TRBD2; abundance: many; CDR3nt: TGTGCCAGCAGCTCCAGCGGGGGGGCGGAGAATGAGCAGTTCTTC; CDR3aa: CASSSSGGAENEQFF